This TCR beta chain was recovered during a study of CD8 T cells in Susac syndrome. With random hexamers, about 0.45 to 1 ug RNA was reverse transcribed. The method of amplification for TCR beta CDR3 was immunoSEQ multiplex PCR, covering 54 Vbeta and 13 Jbeta. MiXCR, applied by TCRdb to the immunoSEQ multiplex PCR reads, yields one record per CDR3 protein. This table holds about 120,000 distinct CDR3 sequences, roughly 94% found once. Trimming pared 3 bases from V and 0 bases from J, leaving 18 bases between. CDR1 and CDR2 from the germline V gene are MNHEY and SMNVEV (reference sequence). The CDR3 loop spans 17 amino acids. Sequencing of TCR beta, carried out with a high-throughput approach, was applied to CD8+ and CD4+ T cells from the blood.

This clonotype was obtained from a human donor in good health. Material for sequencing was CD4+ T cells from PBMCs. The rearrangement links TRBV27 to TRBJ2-7; D gene uncertain. CDR3 in amino acids: CASSLRSSQFISYEQYF. As DNA, the CDR3 is TGTGCCAGCAGTTTGCGATCGAGCCAATTTATCTCCTACGAGCAGTACTTC.